This T cell receptor beta chain was identified during a study of technical replicates of blood from a handful of donors. In germline, CDR1 is SGHRS, CDR2 YFSETQ. V lost 0 bases and J lost 4, with 10 bases in between. The CDR3 runs to 14 residues. Assay used: immunoSEQ multiplex PCR; TCRdb lists only in-frame clones, some missing. Altogether approximately 70,000 clones are present, roughly 92% being singletons, with the ten largest covering roughly 5%. This clonotype was obtained from a human donor in good health. Some clones in this sample may be carry-over from other donors' samples. The chain couples TRBV5-1 to TRBJ2-5, with D perhaps TRBD2 (6 bases). What was sequenced was PBMCs. CDR3 DNA sequence: TGCGCCAGCAGCTTGGGTATTAGCGGAGAGACCCAGTACTTC. It is translated as CASSLGISGETQYF.